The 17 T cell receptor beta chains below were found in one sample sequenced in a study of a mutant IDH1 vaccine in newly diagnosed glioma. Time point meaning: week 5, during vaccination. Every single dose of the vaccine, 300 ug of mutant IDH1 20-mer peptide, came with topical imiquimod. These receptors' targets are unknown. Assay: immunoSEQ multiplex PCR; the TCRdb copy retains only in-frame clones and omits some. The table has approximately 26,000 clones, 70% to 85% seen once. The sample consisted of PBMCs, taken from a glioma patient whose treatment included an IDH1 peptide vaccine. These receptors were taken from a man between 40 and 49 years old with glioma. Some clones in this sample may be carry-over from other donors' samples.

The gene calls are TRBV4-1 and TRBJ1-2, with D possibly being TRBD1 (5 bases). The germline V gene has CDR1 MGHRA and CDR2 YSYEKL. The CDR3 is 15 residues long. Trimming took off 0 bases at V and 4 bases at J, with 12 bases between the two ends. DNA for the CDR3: TGCGCCAGCAGCCAAGATCGGGGTAGGGGCTATGGCTACACCTTC. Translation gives CASSQDRGRGYGYTF.

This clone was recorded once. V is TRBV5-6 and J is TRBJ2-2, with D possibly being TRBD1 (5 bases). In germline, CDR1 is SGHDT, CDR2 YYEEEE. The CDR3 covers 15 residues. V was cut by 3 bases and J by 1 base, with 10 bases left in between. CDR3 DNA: TGTGCCAGCAGCTCCTTAGGGGTGAACACCGGGGAGCTGTTTTTT. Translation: CASSSLGVNTGELFF.

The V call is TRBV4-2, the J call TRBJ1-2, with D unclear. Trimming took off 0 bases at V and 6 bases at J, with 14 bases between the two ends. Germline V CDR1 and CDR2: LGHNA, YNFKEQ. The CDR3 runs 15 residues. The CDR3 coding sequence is TGTGCCAGCAGCCAAGATATGGCTCCCGACGATGGCTACACCTTC. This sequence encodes CASSQDMAPDDGYTF.

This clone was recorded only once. The CDR3 loop reads CAWSPPFRQRLNTEAFF. In DNA form, the CDR3 reads TGTGCCTGGAGTCCCCCCTTTAGGCAACGACTTAACACTGAAGCTTTCTTT. J is TRBJ1-1 and V is TRBV30; D remains ambiguous. This CDR3 contains 17 residues. Germline-derived CDR1 and CDR2 are GTSNPN and SVGIG (reference sequence). Trimming removed 2 bases at V and 2 bases at J, with 21 bases between.

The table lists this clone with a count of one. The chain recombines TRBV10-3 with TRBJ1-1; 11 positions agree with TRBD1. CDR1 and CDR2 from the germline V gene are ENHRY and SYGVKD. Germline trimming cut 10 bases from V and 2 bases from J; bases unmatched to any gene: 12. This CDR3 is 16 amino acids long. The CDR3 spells CATLSGTGGGNTEAFF. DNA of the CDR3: TGTGCCACCCTATCCGGGACAGGGGGGGGAAACACTGAAGCTTTCTTT.

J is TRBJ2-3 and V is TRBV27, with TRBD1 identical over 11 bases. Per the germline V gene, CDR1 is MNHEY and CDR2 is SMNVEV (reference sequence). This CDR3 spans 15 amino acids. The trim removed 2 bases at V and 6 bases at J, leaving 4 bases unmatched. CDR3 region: CASSLTGTGGDTQYF. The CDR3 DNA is TGTGCCAGCAGTTTAACCGGGACAGGGGGGGATACGCAGTATTTT.

CDR3 region: CASSFEVGAGTGELFF. DNA for the CDR3: TGTGCCAGCAGCTTCGAAGTCGGGGCTGGTACCGGGGAGCTGTTTTTT. V gene TRBV5-4 combines with J gene TRBJ2-2; the D call may be TRBD1 or TRBD2 (5 bases each). The CDR3 is 16 amino acids. Trimming left V 2 bases short and J 5 bases short, with 16 bases between. Germline-derived CDR1 and CDR2 are SGHNT and YYREEE (reference sequence).

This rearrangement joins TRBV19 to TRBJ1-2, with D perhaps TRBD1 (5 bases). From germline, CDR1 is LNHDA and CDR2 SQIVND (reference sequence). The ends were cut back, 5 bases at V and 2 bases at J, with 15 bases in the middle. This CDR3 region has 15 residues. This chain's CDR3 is CASSFKTDRNYGYTF. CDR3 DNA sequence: TGTGCCAGTAGTTTCAAGACAGATCGCAACTATGGCTACACCTTC.

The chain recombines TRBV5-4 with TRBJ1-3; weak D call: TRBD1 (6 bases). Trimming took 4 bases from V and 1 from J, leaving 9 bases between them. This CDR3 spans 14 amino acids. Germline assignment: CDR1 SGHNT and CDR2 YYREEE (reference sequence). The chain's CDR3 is CASSPQGSGNTIYF. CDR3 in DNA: TGTGCCAGCAGCCCACAGGGATCTGGAAACACCATATATTTT.

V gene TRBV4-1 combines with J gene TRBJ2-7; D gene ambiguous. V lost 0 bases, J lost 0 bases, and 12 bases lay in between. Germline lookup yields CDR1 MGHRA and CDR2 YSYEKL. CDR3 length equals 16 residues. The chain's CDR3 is CASSQDPWVGSYEQYF. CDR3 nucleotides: TGCGCCAGCAGCCAAGATCCTTGGGTGGGCTCCTACGAGCAGTACTTC.

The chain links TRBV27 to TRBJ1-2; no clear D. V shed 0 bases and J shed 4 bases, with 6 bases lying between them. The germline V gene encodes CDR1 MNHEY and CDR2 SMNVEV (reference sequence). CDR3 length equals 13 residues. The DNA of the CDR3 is TGTGCCAGCAGTTTATCGATCGCCTATGGCTACACCTTC. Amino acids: CASSLSIAYGYTF.

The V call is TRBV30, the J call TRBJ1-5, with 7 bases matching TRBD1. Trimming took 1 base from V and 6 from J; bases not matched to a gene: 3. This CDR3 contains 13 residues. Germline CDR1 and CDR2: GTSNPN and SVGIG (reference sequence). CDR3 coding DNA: TGTGCCTGGAGTGAGACAGGGTCTCAGCCCCAGCATTTT. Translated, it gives CAWSETGSQPQHF.

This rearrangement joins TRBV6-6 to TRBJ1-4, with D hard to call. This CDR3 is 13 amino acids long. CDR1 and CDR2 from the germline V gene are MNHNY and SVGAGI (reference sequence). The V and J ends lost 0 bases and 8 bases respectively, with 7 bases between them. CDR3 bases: TGTGCCAGCAGTTACTCAGGTTGGGAAAAACTGTTTTTT. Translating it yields CASSYSGWEKLFF.

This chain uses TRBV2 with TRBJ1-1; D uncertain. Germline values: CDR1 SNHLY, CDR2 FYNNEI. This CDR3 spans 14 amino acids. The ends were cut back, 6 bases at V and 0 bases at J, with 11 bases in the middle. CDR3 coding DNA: TGTGCCAGCAGAGGAGGCTTACTGAACACTGAAGCTTTCTTT. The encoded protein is CASRGGLLNTEAFF.

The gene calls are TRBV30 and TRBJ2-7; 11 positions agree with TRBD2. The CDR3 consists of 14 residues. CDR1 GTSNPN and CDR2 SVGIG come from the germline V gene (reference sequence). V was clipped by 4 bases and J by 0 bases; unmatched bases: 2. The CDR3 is CAWTSGGNSYEQYF. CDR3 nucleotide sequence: TGTGCCTGGACTAGCGGGGGGAACTCCTACGAGCAGTACTTC.

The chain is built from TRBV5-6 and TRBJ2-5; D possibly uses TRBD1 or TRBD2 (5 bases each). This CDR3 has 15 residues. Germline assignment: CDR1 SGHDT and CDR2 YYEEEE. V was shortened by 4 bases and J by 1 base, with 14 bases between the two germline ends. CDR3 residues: CASSQTSGAQETQYF. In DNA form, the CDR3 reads TGTGCCAGCAGCCAAACCTCCGGGGCCCAAGAGACCCAGTACTTC.

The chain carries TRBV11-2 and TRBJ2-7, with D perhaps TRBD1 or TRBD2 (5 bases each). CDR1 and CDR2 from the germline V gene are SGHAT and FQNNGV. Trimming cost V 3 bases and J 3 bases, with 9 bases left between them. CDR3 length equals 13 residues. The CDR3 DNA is TGTGCCAGCAGCTTCCGGGACGACTACGAGCAGTACTTC. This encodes CASSFRDDYEQYF.